The text below deals with one T cell receptor beta chain. This clonotype has a handful of counts. The specificity of this receptor is unknown. It has no much larger one-base neighbor in the sample; base qualities were not kept. This sample was taken from a study of patients and donors after allogeneic stem cell transplantation (dated by TCRdb to the early 2020s). Measured from the cysteine to the phenylalanine, the CDR3 is 15 residues long. Here the CDR3 DNA is all that survives: 45 bases in frame from base 1. Trimmed from V: 4 bases; trimmed from J: 5 bases; junction bases lacking a gene match: 7. The germline V gene gives CDR1 as MGHRA and CDR2 as YSYEKL. The protocol used for the library was RT-PCR. Instrument on record: NextSeq 550. TCRdb redid the processing of the public reads, applying fastp at Q25 and MiXCR, and retained in-frame beta chains. Every distinct CDR3 protein forms one entry, paired with its most common genes and DNA. This sample comprises hundreds of thousands of distinct CDR3 sequences, over 30% of them detected only once. In total, the top ten clones hold around 10% of the sample.

The chain is made from TRBV4-1 and TRBJ1-4, with 7 bases matching TRBD1. The source material was blood, either unsorted or a sorted T cell fraction (not recorded which). The sequence was obtained from a human donor who was either an allogeneic HSCT recipient or a stem cell or donor lymphocyte infusion donor (not recorded which). It is not recorded whose cells these are; they may come from a transplant donor. The DNA sequence follows: TGCGCCAGCAGCCCGGTTGACAGGGAAAATGAAAAACTGTTTTTT. Its product reads: CASSPVDRENEKLFF.